This TCR beta chain was profiled in a study of regulatory T cells in long-lasting Graves disease. At the level of the study: Prior antithyroid drug treatment in newly diagnosed Graves' patients lasted under 3 months.

The time point: newly diagnosed GD, antithyroid drugs for less than 3 months. The TCR library was prepared using RNA isolated from PBMCs. Investigators prepared the TCR beta libraries by applying iRepertoire HTBI primers and Arm-PCR of CDR3 regions. Each CDR3 protein is one row after TCRdb ran MiXCR on the multiplex PCR reads. Altogether approximately 230,000 distinct CDR3 sequences are present, around 19% being singletons, with the ten largest covering approximately 20%. This clonotype was recorded many times. V was cut by 1 base and J by 2 bases, with 9 bases left in between. The CDR3 runs 14 residues. The germline gives CDR1 SEHNR, CDR2 FQNEAQ (reference sequence).

The sample was peripheral blood mononuclear cells (PBMCs), taken at new diagnosis, from a patient treated with antithyroid drugs. The receptor comes from a female donor with Graves disease. The rearrangement joins TRBV7-9 to TRBJ2-7; TRBD1 is a possible D gene (5 bases). Here the CDR3 reads CASSLDQGTYEQYF. The CDR3 DNA sequence: TGTGCCAGCAGCTTAGATCAGGGTACCTACGAGCAGTACTTC.